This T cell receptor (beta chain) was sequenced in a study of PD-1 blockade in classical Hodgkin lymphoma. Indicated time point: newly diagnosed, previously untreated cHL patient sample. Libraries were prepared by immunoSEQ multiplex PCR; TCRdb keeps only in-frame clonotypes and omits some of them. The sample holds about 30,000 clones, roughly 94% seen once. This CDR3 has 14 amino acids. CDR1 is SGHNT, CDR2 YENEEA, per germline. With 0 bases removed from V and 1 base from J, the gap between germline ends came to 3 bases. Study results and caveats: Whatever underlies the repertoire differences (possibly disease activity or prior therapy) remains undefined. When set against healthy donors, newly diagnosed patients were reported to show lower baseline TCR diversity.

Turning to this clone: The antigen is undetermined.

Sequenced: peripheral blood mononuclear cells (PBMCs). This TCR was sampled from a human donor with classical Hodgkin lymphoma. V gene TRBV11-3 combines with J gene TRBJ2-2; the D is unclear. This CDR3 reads CASSLDRNTGELFF. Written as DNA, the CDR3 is TGTGCCAGCAGCTTAGACCGGAACACCGGGGAGCTGTTTTTT.